A selection of T cell receptor beta chains follows, all from one sample in a study of blood T cell repertoires in COVID-19. Assay: immunoSEQ multiplex PCR; the TCRdb copy retains only in-frame clones and omits some. Of some 220,000 clones listed, around four fifths are singletons. Sequencing was done on a sample of peripheral blood. Receptor source: a woman aged 55-70 years with active or convalescent COVID-19. Both conserved end residues are part of each CDR3. D genes are given only for firm matches. Where a row states a size, it is once, few, many or the class of an expanded clone; other rows omit it.

v_call,j_call,d_call,cdr3_length,clone_size,cdr3_nt,cdr3_aa
TRBV28,TRBJ1-5,NA,12,few,TGTGCCAGCCGGGGTCCTAATCAGCCCCAGCATTTT,CASRGPNQPQHF
TRBV7-9,TRBJ1-6,NA,14,NA,TGTGCCAGCAGGGAAGGGGTGGAGAATTCACCCCTCCACTTT,CASREGVENSPLHF
TRBV24-1,TRBJ2-1,NA,13,NA,TGTGCCACCAGTGGGACGGGAGACAATGAGCAGTTCTTC,CATSGTGDNEQFF
TRBV27,TRBJ2-3,TRBD2,16,NA,TGTGCCAGCAGTAAGCCAGCGGGAGCAACCGCAGATACGCAGTATTTT,CASSKPAGATADTQYF
TRBV6-1,TRBJ2-5,NA,14,NA,TGTGCCAGCAGTGAGGGCAGGGTCCCAGAGACCCAGTACTTC,CASSEGRVPETQYF
TRBV11-3,TRBJ1-1,NA,13,NA,TGTGCCAGCAGCTTAGTTGGCAGCACTGAAGCTTTCTTT,CASSLVGSTEAFF
TRBV7-9,TRBJ1-1,TRBD1,14,NA,TGTGCCAGCAGCCCTGGGACAGGGGTCACTGAAGCTTTCTTT,CASSPGTGVTEAFF
TRBV5-1,TRBJ1-1,NA,15,NA,TGCGCCAGCAGCTTGGGAGGACACTCGAACACTGAAGCTTTCTTT,CASSLGGHSNTEAFF
TRBV28,TRBJ2-3,NA,15,NA,TGTGCCAGCAGCCGTGCGGGGTTTAGCACAGATACGCAGTATTTT,CASSRAGFSTDTQYF
TRBV25-1,TRBJ1-2,TRBD1,15,NA,TGTGCCAGCAGTGCTACCGGGACAGGGATACGTGGCTACACCTTC,CASSATGTGIRGYTF
TRBV25-1,TRBJ1-1,TRBD1,14,NA,TGTGCCAGCAGTGTTGAGCAGGGGGCGGCTGAAGCTTTCTTT,CASSVEQGAAEAFF
TRBV11-3,TRBJ2-7,NA,13,NA,TGTGCCAGCAGCCCCCGGGGGACCTACGAGCAGTACTTC,CASSPRGTYEQYF
TRBV3-1/TRBV3-2,TRBJ2-3,TRBD1,12,NA,TGTGCCAGCAGCCAATACAGGGGCACGCAGTATTTT,CASSQYRGTQYF
TRBV5-6,TRBJ2-5,NA,12,few,TGTGCCAGCAGCTTGGAGGCGCGGTCCCAGTACTTC,CASSLEARSQYF
TRBV10-2,TRBJ1-6,NA,13,NA,TGCGCCAGCAGTCGGGGTGAGGATTCACCCCTCCACTTT,CASSRGEDSPLHF
TRBV18,TRBJ2-1,TRBD2,16,NA,TGTGCCAGCTCACCCGGACTAGCGGGAAGCAACAATGAGCAGTTCTTC,CASSPGLAGSNNEQFF
TRBV19,TRBJ1-4,NA,16,NA,TGTGCCAGTAGTACCGGAGAGGCCCCAACTAATGAAAAACTGTTTTTT,CASSTGEAPTNEKLFF
TRBV10-3,TRBJ2-5,NA,14,NA,TGTGCCATCAGCCACATGGGAGGAGAAGAGACCCAGTACTTC,CAISHMGGEETQYF
TRBV5-1,TRBJ2-1,NA,14,NA,TGCGCCAGCAGCTGGGAGGGCAGGGGCAATGAGCAGTTCTTC,CASSWEGRGNEQFF
TRBV27,TRBJ1-4,NA,14,NA,TGTGCCAGCAGTTTAACAGGGCTTAATGAAAAACTGTTTTTT,CASSLTGLNEKLFF
TRBV7-8,TRBJ2-3,TRBD1,16,NA,TGTGCCAGCACCCCCTTCCAGGGACAGGGCACAGATACGCAGTATTTT,CASTPFQGQGTDTQYF
TRBV6-5,TRBJ1-5,NA,15,few,TGTGCCAGCAGTTACAGGGCAGGGAAGGATCAGCCCCAGCATTTT,CASSYRAGKDQPQHF
TRBV3-1/TRBV3-2,TRBJ1-4,NA,15,NA,TGTGCCAGCAGCCAGTCCGGGACACCTAATGAAAAACTGTTTTTT,CASSQSGTPNEKLFF
TRBV20-1,TRBJ2-1,NA,14,NA,TGCAGTGCTAGTAACAGGGTCAACTACAATGAGCAGTTCTTC,CSASNRVNYNEQFF
TRBV2,TRBJ2-1,TRBD1,16,once,TGTGCCAGCAGCCCTCCGGGACAGGGTCTTATGAATGAGCAGTTCTTC,CASSPPGQGLMNEQFF
TRBV7-2,TRBJ2-3,NA,15,NA,TGTGCCAGCACCTGGGTACGGGGGGCTGGAGATACGCAGTATTTT,CASTWVRGAGDTQYF
TRBV4-1,TRBJ2-2,TRBD2,17,NA,TGCGCCAGCAGCCTCAATGACGGCGGGGGGGCCGCCGGGGAGCTGTTTTTT,CASSLNDGGGAAGELFF
TRBV24-1,TRBJ2-3,NA,16,NA,TGTGCCACCAGTGATTTCAGGACTGGAGCCACAGATACGCAGTATTTT,CATSDFRTGATDTQYF
TRBV3-1/TRBV3-2,TRBJ2-5,NA,14,NA,TGTGCCAGCAGCCAAGAAACACCTCAAGAGACCCAGTACTTC,CASSQETPQETQYF
TRBV11-2,TRBJ2-1,TRBD1,17,NA,TGTGCCAGCAGCCCACCGGGCATAGGGACAGCCTACAATGAGCAGTTCTTC,CASSPPGIGTAYNEQFF
TRBV19,TRBJ2-1,TRBD2,19,NA,TGTGCCAGTAGTATAGAAGGAACTAGCGGGCCCGTGATTGGCAATGAGCAGTTCTTC,CASSIEGTSGPVIGNEQFF